A single sample gave rise to the 10 T cell receptor beta chains below, sequenced in a study of T-cell memory formation after mild COVID-19. TCRdb recomputed calls from the 5' RACE reads with MiXCR, one row per CDR3 protein. This sample yields some 82,000 distinct CDR3 sequences, of which roughly 13% are seen a single time; approximately 41% belongs to the top ten. Source material: PBMCs or a T cell subset sorted from them (not recorded which). The receptors come from a man aged 18 to 29 who had mild COVID-19 (a few samples of this study predate the infection). Cell type and time point are not known.

The J gene is TRBJ2-3, the V gene TRBV5-5; D is unclear. Between the trimmed V and J ends, which lost 0 bases and 0 bases, there was a span of 8 bases. Germline lookup yields CDR1 SGHKS and CDR2 YYEKEE (reference sequence). The CDR3 has 15 amino acids. CDR3 residues: CASSLGSTSTDTQYF. For the CDR3, the DNA is TGTGCCAGCAGCTTGGGGAGTACTAGCACAGATACGCAGTATTTT.

This clonotype was observed at least ten times. This chain joins TRBV5-1 and TRBJ1-2, with 12 nucleotides matching TRBD1. The CDR3 loop spans 16 amino acids. J was trimmed by 4 bases and V by 2 bases; bases with no gene match: 6. Germline CDR1 SGHRS, CDR2 YFSETQ. The CDR3 region is CASSLTGTGGSYGYTF. The CDR3 DNA is TGCGCCAGCAGCTTAACCGGGACAGGGGGCAGCTATGGCTACACCTTC.

This clonotype came up a few times. This chain connects TRBV10-3 to TRBJ2-2; D call uncertain. V lost 4 bases and J 0 bases, leaving 6 bases between the germline ends. The CDR3 is made up of 14 amino acids. Germline lookup yields CDR1 ENHRY and CDR2 SYGVKD. This CDR3 is CAISGTANTGELFF. For the CDR3, the DNA is TGTGCCATCAGTGGGACGGCGAACACCGGGGAGCTGTTTTTT.

V and J are TRBV12-3 or TRBV12-4 and TRBJ1-1; 10 bases align to TRBD1. V shed 3 bases, J shed 3 bases, and the junction held 10 bases outside the gene matches. The CDR3 runs 17 residues. The CDR3 DNA is TGTGCCAGCAGTTTTACCGGGACAGGGGCGGGGGACACTGAAGCTTTCTTT. Translated: CASSFTGTGAGDTEAFF.

The chain employs TRBV4-3 and TRBJ2-3; D gene unclear. Germline V CDR1 and CDR2: LGHNA, YSLEER. CDR3 length: 14 residues. Between the trimmed V and J ends, which lost 3 bases and 6 bases, there was a span of 13 bases. The CDR3: CASSHDRSLDTQYF. CDR3 in DNA: TGCGCCAGCAGCCACGATAGAAGTCTTGATACGCAGTATTTT.

This clonotype was seen a handful of times. This chain connects TRBV7-9 to TRBJ2-3; 10 bases fit TRBD2. CDR1 SEHNR and CDR2 FQNEAQ come from the germline V gene (reference sequence). The CDR3 extends over 15 amino acids. With V trimmed by 3 bases and J by 1 base, 1 base remained unmatched. CDR3 coding DNA: TGTGCCAGCAGCTTCGGGACTAGCGGCACAGATACGCAGTATTTT. Translation gives CASSFGTSGTDTQYF.

V is TRBV7-9 and J is TRBJ1-2, with 11 bases lining up with TRBD1. The CDR3 is made up of 15 amino acids. Germline trimming cut 1 base from V and 4 bases from J; bases unmatched to any gene: 2. Looked up from germline, CDR1 is SEHNR and CDR2 is FQNEAQ (reference sequence). The chain's CDR3 is CASSLGTGGSYGYTF. CDR3 DNA sequence: TGTGCCAGCAGCTTAGGGACAGGGGGCAGCTATGGCTACACCTTC.

The CDR3 DNA follows: TGTGCCAGCAGTTTGAGTTTAATCACTGAAGCTTTCTTT. Translated: CASSLSLITEAFF. The chain carries TRBV6-5 and TRBJ1-1; D is ambiguous. The CDR3 length is 13 residues. V gave up 4 bases and J gave up 4 bases, with 10 bases separating them. Germline lookup yields CDR1 MNHEY and CDR2 SVGAGI.

The rearrangement joins TRBV4-1 to TRBJ2-4, with TRBD1 as a possible D gene (5 bases). The ends were cut back, 1 base at V and 6 bases at J, with 7 bases in the middle. Germline-derived CDR1 and CDR2 are MGHRA and YSYEKL. This CDR3 spans 13 amino acids. The CDR3, as DNA: TGCGCCAGCAGCCAAGCCGACAGAAACATTCAGTACTTC. Translating gives CASSQADRNIQYF.

This chain uses TRBV6-5 with TRBJ2-7; 9 bases are a match to TRBD1. Germline lookup yields CDR1 MNHEY and CDR2 SVGAGI. V lost 1 base to trimming and J lost 7 bases; unmatched junction nucleotides: 14. This CDR3 spans 17 amino acids. CDR3 sequence: CASSYYPGTGPIREQYF. The DNA of the CDR3 is TGTGCCAGCAGTTACTATCCCGGGACAGGGCCTATCCGGGAGCAGTACTTC.